The present T cell receptor beta chain was sequenced within a study of beta chain features in type 1 diabetes. The study's findings and limits: Junctions at VDJ sites from type 1 diabetes patients had fewer insertions and more deletions.

Germline CDR1 and CDR2: SGHTA and FQGNSA. Trimming removed 5 bases from V and 1 base from J; junction bases left unmatched: 6. The CDR3 consists of 16 residues. In the case of this clone: Its antigen is as yet unknown.

Expressed TCRB transcripts were sequenced, since all the RNA that had been isolated was reverse transcribed. Each sample of naive, central memory or regulatory T cells had, on average, approximately 3.5 million reads. This table comes from immunoSEQ multiplex PCR, and its TCRdb copy is limited to in-frame clones, with some not included. The sample has over 500,000 clones, 15% to 19% seen once. The chain recombines TRBV7-2 with TRBJ1-1; 11 bases are a match to TRBD1. The TCR comes from a man aged 18 to 35 in good health. The sequenced sample consisted of naive CD4+ T cells from blood. The CDR3 DNA reads as TGTGCCAGCAGCCTCCCGGGACAGGGGGGGAACACTGAAGCTTTCTTT. Translation gives CASSLPGQGGNTEAFF.